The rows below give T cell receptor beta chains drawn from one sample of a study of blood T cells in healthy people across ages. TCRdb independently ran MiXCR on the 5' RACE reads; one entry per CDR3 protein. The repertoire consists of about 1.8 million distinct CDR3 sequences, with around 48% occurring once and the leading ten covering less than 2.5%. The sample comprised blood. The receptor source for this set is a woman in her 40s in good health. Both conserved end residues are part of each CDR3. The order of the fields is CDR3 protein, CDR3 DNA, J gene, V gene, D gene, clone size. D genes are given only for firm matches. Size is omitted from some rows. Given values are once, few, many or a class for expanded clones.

CASSYSEGHNYGYTF | TGTGCCAGCAGTTACTCGGAAGGGCATAACTATGGCTACACCTTC | TRBJ1-2 | TRBV6-5 | - | -
CASSEGLASGETQYF | TGTGCCAGCAGCGAGGGACTAGCCTCGGGGGAGACCCAGTACTTC | TRBJ2-5 | TRBV9 | TRBD2 | -
CSANGRVFIEQFF | TGCAGTGCTAACGGCAGGGTGTTCATAGAGCAGTTCTTC | TRBJ2-1 | TRBV20-1 | - | once
CASSRPGQGGEQFF | TGTGCCAGCAGTCGTCCGGGACAGGGAGGTGAGCAGTTCTTC | TRBJ2-1 | TRBV7-2 | TRBD1 | few
CASSERGGRSEQFF | TGTGCCAGCAGTGAAAGGGGTGGGCGGAGTGAGCAGTTCTTC | TRBJ2-1 | TRBV2 | - | -
CATSRDKSRGTGELFF | TGTGCCACCAGCAGAGATAAGAGTCGGGGAACCGGGGAGCTGTTTTTT | TRBJ2-2 | TRBV15 | - | -
CASRTAGEVNEQFF | TGTGCCAGCAGGACGGCGGGGGAGGTGAATGAGCAGTTCTTC | TRBJ2-1 | TRBV28 | TRBD2 | -
CASSLYGTVNQPQHF | TGCGCCAGCAGCCTCTACGGGACAGTCAATCAGCCCCAGCATTTT | TRBJ1-5 | TRBV5-1 | TRBD1 | -
CASRVGLAGGNEQFF | TGTGCCAGCAGGGTCGGACTAGCGGGGGGCAATGAGCAGTTCTTC | TRBJ2-1 | TRBV6-6 | TRBD2 | -
CASRQEPGTGGSPLHF | TGTGCCAGCAGACAGGAACCCGGGACAGGGGGTTCACCCCTCCACTTT | TRBJ1-6 | TRBV3-1 | TRBD1 | few
CASSFEEDTQYF | TGTGCCAGCAGTTTTGAGGAGGATACGCAGTATTTT | TRBJ2-3 | TRBV12-3/TRBV12-4 | - | -
CASSQAAGRLGNNEQFF | TGTGCCAGCAGCCAAGCGGCAGGGAGATTGGGCAACAATGAGCAGTTCTTC | TRBJ2-1 | TRBV3-1 | - | -
CSGLLAGDADTQYF | TGCAGCGGCCTACTAGCGGGGGACGCAGATACGCAGTATTTT | TRBJ2-3 | TRBV29-1 | TRBD2 | few
CASSFGRLEKLFF | TGTGCCAGCAGCTTCGGGAGGCTTGAAAAACTGTTTTTT | TRBJ1-4 | TRBV7-9 | - | many
CASSLEGDAAEQYF | TGTGCCAGCAGCTTAGAGGGGGACGCGGCCGAGCAGTACTTC | TRBJ2-7 | TRBV11-2 | - | -
CASSTGLAGGQNNEQFF | TGCGCCAGCAGCACCGGACTAGCGGGGGGGCAGAACAATGAGCAGTTCTTC | TRBJ2-1 | TRBV5-1 | TRBD2 | few
CASSLLGLASTYEQYF | TGTGCCAGCAGTTTATTGGGACTAGCCTCTACCTACGAGCAGTACTTC | TRBJ2-7 | TRBV27 | TRBD2 | -
CSARGNEAGRAYEQYF | TGCAGTGCTAGGGGGAATGAGGCAGGGAGGGCCTACGAGCAGTACTTC | TRBJ2-7 | TRBV20-1 | TRBD2 | -
CASSWGRRQETQYF | TGTGCCAGCAGTTGGGGACGGCGTCAGGAGACCCAGTACTTC | TRBJ2-5 | TRBV12-3/TRBV12-4 | - | few
CATQNYNEQFF | TGTGCCACCCAGAACTACAATGAGCAGTTCTTC | TRBJ2-1 | TRBV6-1 | - | -
CSARDPRAALGAFF | TGCAGTGCTAGAGATCCCCGTGCGGCGTTAGGAGCTTTCTTT | TRBJ1-1 | TRBV20-1 | - | -
CASSLRGRANEQFF | TGCGCCAGCAGCCTCAGGGGGCGCGCAAATGAGCAGTTCTTC | TRBJ2-1 | TRBV4-3 | TRBD1 | -
CASRGLAGAGGELFF | TGTGCCAGCAGAGGACTAGCGGGAGCGGGCGGGGAGCTGTTTTTT | TRBJ2-2 | TRBV6-6 | TRBD2 | -
CASSFGSYNSPLHF | TGTGCCAGCAGCTTCGGTTCCTATAATTCACCCCTCCACTTT | TRBJ1-6 | TRBV7-9 | - | few
CSVVQVDTQYF | TGCAGCGTTGTTCAGGTGGATACGCAGTATTTT | TRBJ2-3 | TRBV29-1 | - | few
CASSEAPGQFGYEQYF | TGCGCCAGCAGTGAGGCCCCAGGACAGTTCGGCTACGAGCAGTACTTC | TRBJ2-7 | TRBV10-2 | - | -
CASSLGQDLGGYTF | TGTGCCAGCAGTTTAGGACAGGATCTGGGCGGCTACACCTTC | TRBJ1-2 | TRBV12-3/TRBV12-4 | - | few
CASSRGTGEDEQYF | TGCGCCAGCAGCCGAGGGACAGGGGAGGACGAGCAGTACTTC | TRBJ2-7 | TRBV5-1 | TRBD1 | few
CAISELGSTDTQYF | TGTGCCATCAGCGAGTTGGGAAGCACAGATACGCAGTATTTT | TRBJ2-3 | TRBV10-3 | - | few
CSAVTPSGGTSTDTQYF | TGCAGTGCTGTGACCCCCTCGGGGGGGACGAGCACAGATACGCAGTATTTT | TRBJ2-3 | TRBV20-1 | TRBD2 | once
CSVVGGRDSSGGNEQFF | TGCAGCGTTGTGGGGGGGCGCGATTCATCCGGGGGCAATGAGCAGTTCTTC | TRBJ2-1 | TRBV29-1 | - | -
CASSLAHRASNQPQHF | TGTGCCAGCAGCTTAGCGCACAGGGCTAGCAATCAGCCCCAGCATTTT | TRBJ1-5 | TRBV7-2 | - | -
CSAFTPSGPRNEQFF | TGCAGTGCTTTCACCCCTAGCGGGCCCAGGAATGAGCAGTTCTTC | TRBJ2-1 | TRBV20-1 | TRBD2 | -
CASSAILGYDGTQYF | TGTGCCAGCAGCGCAATTTTGGGTTATGATGGTACGCAGTATTTT | TRBJ2-3 | TRBV7-3 | - | -
CASSATGGLHEQYF | TGTGCCAGCAGCGCCACTGGGGGGTTGCACGAGCAGTACTTC | TRBJ2-7 | TRBV7-2 | - | -
CASSIPTGTSTNYGYTF | TGCGCCAGCAGCATCCCGACAGGGACCTCTACTAACTATGGCTACACCTTC | TRBJ1-2 | TRBV5-1 | TRBD1 | -
CSTPGLSYNEQFF | TGCAGCACCCCGGGACTTAGCTACAATGAGCAGTTCTTC | TRBJ2-1 | TRBV29-1 | - | -
CASSQQGGAGGTDTQYF | TGTGCCAGCAGCCAACAAGGGGGGGCGGGTGGCACAGATACGCAGTATTTT | TRBJ2-3 | TRBV13 | - | -
CATQRAGAYNEQFF | TGTGCCACCCAGAGGGCGGGAGCCTACAATGAGCAGTTCTTC | TRBJ2-1 | TRBV24-1 | TRBD2 | -
CSAYGQITYEQYF | TGCAGTGCTTATGGACAGATAACCTACGAGCAGTACTTC | TRBJ2-7 | TRBV20-1 | - | many
CASSIAGKVDTQYF | TGTGCCAGCAGTATAGCTGGGAAGGTGGATACGCAGTATTTT | TRBJ2-3 | TRBV7-9 | - | -
CASSPGKEYGYTF | TGTGCCAGCAGTCCAGGGAAGGAATATGGCTACACCTTC | TRBJ1-2 | TRBV6-2/TRBV6-3 | - | -
CASSPDRSLAKNIQYF | TGTGCCAGCAGTCCCGACAGGTCTCTAGCCAAAAACATTCAGTACTTC | TRBJ2-4 | TRBV12-3/TRBV12-4 | - | -
CSANRGVAYEQYF | TGCAGTGCTAATAGAGGGGTGGCCTACGAGCAGTACTTC | TRBJ2-7 | TRBV20-1 | - | -
CASSQARTNSPLHF | TGCGCCAGCAGCCAAGCCCGGACGAATTCACCCCTCCACTTT | TRBJ1-6 | TRBV4-1 | - | -
CASSSDRGKNIQYF | TGTGCCAGCAGTAGTGACAGGGGAAAAAACATTCAGTACTTC | TRBJ2-4 | TRBV12-3/TRBV12-4 | TRBD1 | few
CASSLSGELFF | TGTGCCAGCAGCTTATCCGGGGAGCTGTTTTTT | TRBJ2-2 | TRBV5-1 | - | -
CASSKGAHEQYF | TGTGCCAGTAGTAAGGGGGCTCACGAGCAGTACTTC | TRBJ2-7 | TRBV19 | TRBD1 | -
CASTDSVGQGAKTQYF | TGTGCCAGCACCGATTCTGTGGGACAGGGTGCGAAGACCCAGTACTTC | TRBJ2-5 | TRBV7-2 | TRBD1 | few